This TCR beta chain was identified during a study of shared T cell receptors in the human thymus. The junction had 5 bases not matched to a gene; V was cut back by 2 bases and J by 8 bases. The germline gives CDR1 SGHVS, CDR2 FQNEAQ. The CDR3 is made up of 15 amino acids. The method was immunoSEQ multiplex PCR; TCRdb's version includes in-frame clones alone and lacks a portion of them. The profile covers about 660,000 clones, with 70% to 90% appearing a single time and around 0.0099% taken by the ten largest. The sample also formed part of further work on human thymus T cells. That investigation notes: The donors were infants in Finland with congenital heart defects, otherwise immunologically healthy. Within thymic and blood repertoires, V and J gene usage appeared to be biased. Unrelated individuals reportedly shared highly overlapping thymic TCR repertoires.

The rearrangement links TRBV7-8 to TRBJ2-1, with 11 bases identical to TRBD2. Material for sequencing was thymocytes. This receptor was taken from a boy in the first two years of life with a congenital heart defect. CDR3 loop: CASSLQGLAADEQFF. As DNA, the CDR3 is TGTGCCAGCAGCTTACAGGGACTAGCGGCCGATGAGCAGTTCTTC.